The 18 T cell receptor beta chains listed next were all sequenced from one sample in a study of shared clonotypes between healthy human individuals. Sequenced by immunoSEQ multiplex PCR; TCRdb stores in-frame clones only, minus some. The sample has roughly 1,100,000 clones, about 74% seen once; the top ten hold nearly 1.5%. Sequencing was carried out using memory CD4+ T cells sorted from blood. Indicated subset: CD45RA-negative fraction. Receptors originate from a man younger than 35 in good health.

This clone came up a few times. The chain recombines TRBV7-2 with TRBJ2-1; TRBD2 might be the D (6 bases). This CDR3 region has 15 residues. V was clipped by 2 bases and J by 4 bases, with 12 bases between them. The germline V gene encodes CDR1 SGHTA and CDR2 FQGNSA. CDR3 in amino acids: CASSLRFSGYNEQFF. DNA for the CDR3: TGTGCCAGCAGCTTACGATTTAGCGGATACAATGAGCAGTTCTTC.

Concerning this clone itself: Additional DNA sequences in this sample encode the identical CDR3. V is TRBV5-6 and J is TRBJ1-2, with D possibly TRBD1 on 6 matching bases. The V end lost 0 bases, the J end lost 2 bases, and 8 bases lay between the germline ends. The germline gives CDR1 SGHDT, CDR2 YYEEEE. The CDR3 extends over 14 amino acids. In nucleotides, the CDR3 is TGTGCCAGCAGCTTGGGGGGGCAGAACTATGGCTACACCTTC. It codes for CASSLGGQNYGYTF.

This clone has only one observation. V is TRBV19 and J is TRBJ2-2; D gene uncertain. V lost 3 bases to trimming and J lost 4 bases, with 9 bases between them. The CDR3 covers 14 residues. Looked up from germline, CDR1 is LNHDA and CDR2 is SQIVND (reference sequence). The DNA for the CDR3 is TGTGCCAGTAGTATCCCCCTCAGCACCGGGGAGCTGTTTTTT. This encodes CASSIPLSTGELFF.

Worth noting for this clone: Other DNA sequences from this sample encode an identical CDR3 as well. The V call is TRBV5-4, the J call TRBJ2-3; D gene uncertain. Germline CDR1 SGHNT, CDR2 YYREEE (reference sequence). The germline V and J ends were trimmed by 0 bases and 1 base, with 3 bases remaining between them. The CDR3 is 13 residues long. CDR3 sequence (DNA): TGTGCCAGCAGCTTGGCGGGCACAGATACGCAGTATTTT. Translated, it gives CASSLAGTDTQYF.

The chain links TRBV30 to TRBJ1-1; 8 bases line up with TRBD1. V was pared by 8 bases and J by 9 bases, with 17 bases of the junction left unmatched. The CDR3 loop spans 14 amino acids. Per germline, CDR1 GTSNPN and CDR2 SVGIG (reference sequence). In DNA, the CDR3 is TGTGCCCGCAACCGGGACAGGAATAGTCGCCAAGCTTTCTTT. Amino acids: CARNRDRNSRQAFF.

The CDR3 reads CTSSQDRPCAPFEQYF. The CDR3 nucleotides read TGCACCAGCAGCCAAGACCGCCCTTGCGCCCCCTTCGAGCAGTACTTC. This chain links TRBV1 with TRBJ2-7; the table's D call TRBD2 went unverified against the DNA. TRBV1 is shown as a pseudogene. This CDR3 comprises 16 residues.

The chain carries TRBV2 and TRBJ2-2; D unclear. Germline V gene data show CDR1 as SNHLY and CDR2 as FYNNEI. V shed 2 bases and J shed 7 bases, with 14 bases lying between them. The CDR3 spans 15 residues. DNA of the CDR3: TGTGCCAGCAGTGAAAAAACAGCACGAGGCGGGGAGCTGTTTTTT. Translated: CASSEKTARGGELFF.

The CDR3 nucleotides are TGTGCCAGTAGTACCAACAAGAGGGGGCGGGGGAATGAGCAGTTCTTC. The encoded protein is CASSTNKRGRGNEQFF. The chain joins TRBV19 to TRBJ2-1; perhaps D is TRBD1 or TRBD2 (7 bases each). CDR3 length: 16 amino acids. V lost 4 bases and J 7 bases, leaving 20 bases between the germline ends. Germline CDR1 and CDR2: LNHDA and SQIVND (reference sequence).

In regard to this clone: This sample includes further DNA sequences coding for the same CDR3. This sequence joins TRBV28 and TRBJ2-7; 11 bases match TRBD2. Germline V gene data show CDR1 as MDHEN and CDR2 as SYDVKM. V shed 8 bases and J 0 bases; nucleotides not matched to a gene: 3. The CDR3 is 14 amino acids. CDR3 nucleotide sequence: TGTGCCAGCCGAACTAGCGGGAGCTCCTACGAGCAGTACTTC. Its translation: CASRTSGSSYEQYF.

V is TRBV10-3 and J is TRBJ2-7; 13 nucleotides line up with TRBD2. The CDR3 has 16 residues. Germline assignment: CDR1 ENHRY and CDR2 SYGVKD. Trimming took 2 bases from V and 2 from J; bases not matched to a gene: 3. CDR3 DNA sequence: TGTGCCATCAGTGAGCGGACTAGCGGGGGAACCTACGAGCAGTACTTC. Its translation: CAISERTSGGTYEQYF.

The chain recombines TRBV7-2 with TRBJ1-5, with no clear D. This CDR3 has 15 amino acids. V dropped 3 bases and J dropped 9 bases, with 18 bases sitting between them. Germline V lookup: CDR1 SGHTA, CDR2 FQGNSA. This CDR3 is CASSFASPGQGPQHF. As DNA, the CDR3 is TGTGCCAGCAGCTTCGCGTCGCCGGGCCAAGGGCCCCAGCATTTT.

This chain links TRBV10-3 with TRBJ1-2, with D possibly matching TRBD1 (6 bases). CDR3 length equals 12 residues. V lost 6 bases to trimming and J lost 5 bases, with 10 bases between them. The germline gives CDR1 ENHRY, CDR2 SYGVKD. CDR3: CAISPDRYGYTF. The CDR3 bases are TGTGCCATCAGCCCCGACAGGTATGGCTACACCTTC.

In the case of this clone: One end of the junction varies from germline; a read error may be responsible. The rearrangement links TRBV7-2 to TRBJ2-7; 9 bases are shared with TRBD2. Germline CDR1 and CDR2: SGHTA and FQGNSA. The CDR3 covers 14 residues. CDR3 nucleotides: TGTGCCAGCAGCCTAGCTAGCGGGAACTGGCAGCAGTACTTC. Its translation is CASSLASGNWQQYF.

With regard to this clone: Other nucleotide sequences from this sample produce the same CDR3. The CDR3 here is CASTEAGANVLTF. The CDR3 nucleotides read TGTGCCAGTACGGAGGCTGGGGCCAACGTCCTGACTTTC. This chain joins TRBV19 and TRBJ2-6; TRBD2 is a possible D gene (5 bases). In germline, CDR1 is LNHDA, CDR2 SQIVND (reference sequence). The CDR3 runs to 13 residues. Trimming shortened V by 7 bases and J by 2 bases, and 6 bases separated the two germline ends.

This clone was detected only a few times. The chain recombines TRBV5-4 with TRBJ1-2, with a weak D call TRBD1 (5 bases). The germline V gene has CDR1 SGHNT and CDR2 YYREEE (reference sequence). CDR3 size: 15 residues. Between the trimmed V and J ends, which lost 1 base and 1 base, there was a span of 11 bases. CDR3 residues: CASSLRQMNNYGYTF. CDR3 DNA: TGTGCCAGCAGCTTGAGACAGATGAATAACTATGGCTACACCTTC.

This sequence joins TRBV25-1 and TRBJ1-4; D uncertain. The CDR3 contains 15 residues. From germline, CDR1 is MGHDK and CDR2 SYGVNS. Trimming took off 2 bases at V and 5 bases at J, with 12 bases between the two ends. The CDR3 region is CASSERGVPNEKLFF. The CDR3 DNA follows: TGTGCCAGCAGTGAACGCGGGGTACCCAATGAAAAACTGTTTTTT.

The chain recombines TRBV7-2 with TRBJ2-7, with D maybe TRBD2 (5 bases). V lost 0 bases and J 4 bases, leaving 13 bases between the germline ends. This CDR3 is built from 15 residues. Germline assignment: CDR1 SGHTA and CDR2 FQGNSA. The CDR3 loop is CASSLADLAGYEQYF. The CDR3 DNA is TGTGCCAGCAGCTTAGCGGACTTGGCGGGTTACGAGCAGTACTTC.

This chain joins TRBV5-6 and TRBJ2-1, with 8 bases matching TRBD2. Trimming removed 2 bases from V and 8 bases from J; junction bases left unmatched: 12. The CDR3 has 16 amino acids. CDR1 and CDR2 from the germline V gene are SGHDT and YYEEEE. CDR3 sequence (DNA): TGTGCCAGCAGCTTAACTGGTCGGGAGGGTCCCGATGAGCAGTTCTTC. It is translated as CASSLTGREGPDEQFF.